These 16 T cell receptor beta chains share one sample of origin, sequenced in a study of blood T cells in healthy people across ages. A second PCR, run for roughly 7 to 12 cycles, used a sample-barcoded 5' primer plus a J-beta primer mix. One entry per CDR3 protein results from TCRdb running MiXCR on the 5' RACE reads. The sample includes more than 1,400,000 distinct CDR3 sequences, 42% seen only once; the top ten take 7.9%. What was sequenced was blood. The receptor set was obtained from a woman aged 18-30 years in good health.

The chain combines TRBV4-1 with TRBJ1-2, with TRBD1 as a possible D gene (6 bases). The V gene lost 8 bases and the J gene lost 2 bases, with 18 bases spanning the gap. Germline assignment: CDR1 MGHRA and CDR2 YSYEKL. The CDR3 is 15 amino acids. The CDR3 DNA sequence: TGCGCCAGCTCTCAACCCGGACAGCCCAACTATGGCTACACCTTC. Translating it yields CASSQPGQPNYGYTF.

This clonotype was counted only a few times. The chain carries TRBV30 and TRBJ1-2; 8 positions match TRBD1. Per the germline V gene, CDR1 is GTSNPN and CDR2 is SVGIG (reference sequence). The CDR3 totals 14 residues. V shed 3 bases, J shed 3 bases, and the junction held 6 bases outside the gene matches. The CDR3 spells CAWSEKDRDYGYTF. For the CDR3, the DNA is TGTGCCTGGAGCGAAAAGGACAGGGACTATGGCTACACCTTC.

V and J are TRBV5-1 and TRBJ2-1; 13 bases map to TRBD2. The V gene end was trimmed by 4 bases and the J gene end by 8 bases; junction bases not matched to a gene: 9. CDR1 SGHRS and CDR2 YFSETQ come from the germline V gene. This CDR3 is built from 16 residues. The CDR3 region is CASSTRTSGSGDEQFF. In DNA form, the CDR3 reads TGCGCCAGCAGCACCCGGACTAGCGGGAGTGGCGATGAGCAGTTCTTC. The full variable domain, completed using reference TRBV5-1 and TRBJ2-1, is KAGVTQTPRYLIKTRGQQVTLSCSPISGHRSVSWYQQTPGQGLQFLFEYFSETQRNKGNFPGRFSGRQFSNSRSEMNVSTLELGDSALYLCASSTRTSGSGDEQFFGPGTRLTVL.

This clonotype was seen more than once but under ten times. This sequence joins TRBV5-1 and TRBJ1-1, with a tentative D call TRBD1 (6 bases). In germline, CDR1 is SGHRS, CDR2 YFSETQ. The CDR3 spans 16 residues. The V end was cut by 1 base, the J end by 1 base, with 14 bases between. In DNA form, the CDR3 reads TGCGCCAGCAGCTTGCTTCCAAGGGGGAGGAACACTGAAGCTTTCTTT. It translates to CASSLLPRGRNTEAFF. Combining the CDR3 with reference TRBV5-1 and TRBJ1-1 gives the whole variable domain KAGVTQTPRYLIKTRGQQVTLSCSPISGHRSVSWYQQTPGQGLQFLFEYFSETQRNKGNFPGRFSGRQFSNSRSEMNVSTLELGDSALYLCASSLLPRGRNTEAFFGQGTRLTVV.

This clonotype was seen more than once but under ten times. V usage is TRBV16 and J usage is TRBJ1-2; D not resolved. The CDR3 runs 14 residues. V was trimmed by 4 bases and J by 5 bases, leaving 14 bases between them. Germline CDR1 reads KGHSY; CDR2 reads FQNENV. The CDR3 reads CASSLGGYRYGYTF. The CDR3 DNA reads as TGTGCCAGCAGCCTCGGAGGGTATCGGTATGGCTACACCTTC.

The chain uses TRBV20-1 and TRBJ2-7, with TRBD2 identical over 10 bases. The germline CDR1 and CDR2 sequences are DFQATT and SNEGSKA (reference sequence). The CDR3 length is 14 residues. J lost 4 bases, V lost 3 bases, and 6 bases had no gene match. CDR3 DNA sequence: TGCAGTGCTAGGGAGCGGGAGGGCCCGTACGAGCAGTACTTC. Protein: CSAREREGPYEQYF.

The CDR3 sequence: CASSREGHEMDGYTF. CDR3 DNA sequence: TGCGCCAGCAGCAGGGAGGGACACGAAATGGACGGCTACACCTTC. The rearrangement links TRBV5-1 to TRBJ1-2, with a weak D call TRBD1 (6 bases). The CDR3 spans 15 residues. The V gene's germline CDR1 is SGHRS and CDR2 YFSETQ. Trimming stripped 4 bases from V and 8 bases from J, with 21 bases between.

The chain carries TRBV12-3 or TRBV12-4 and TRBJ1-6; D may be TRBD1 (6 bases). Trimming cost V 3 bases and J 8 bases, with 23 bases left between them. The CDR3 runs 18 residues. The chain's CDR3 is CASSLGGQVTGGDSPLHF. CDR3 sequence (DNA): TGTGCCAGCAGTTTGGGTGGGCAAGTGACAGGTGGGGATTCACCCCTCCACTTT.

This chain joins TRBV27 and TRBJ1-2; 10 bases fit TRBD1. Germline V gene data show CDR1 as MNHEY and CDR2 as SMNVEV (reference sequence). The V and J ends lost 10 bases and 4 bases, in that order; junction bases with no gene match: 3. The CDR3 has 12 residues. In nucleotides, the CDR3 is TGTGCCACACGACAGGGGGCCTATGGCTACACCTTC. As protein: CATRQGAYGYTF.

Notes on this clonotype: The junction departs from germline at one end; a sequencing error may be responsible. The genes are TRBV20-1 and TRBJ1-1; no clear D. Germline-derived CDR1 and CDR2 are DFQATT and SNEGSKA (reference sequence). This CDR3 spans 13 amino acids. In DNA form, the CDR3 reads TGCAGCGCTAGAGCACAGCAGGACACTGAAGCTTTCTTT. Encoded protein: CSARAQQDTEAFF.

There are a few counts of this clonotype. As DNA, the CDR3 is TGCAGTGCTAGGCCGACAGGGGGGGAGTATGGCTACACCTTC. Translating it yields CSARPTGGEYGYTF. The chain has TRBV20-1 and TRBJ1-2; 9 positions match TRBD1. CDR3 length equals 14 residues. The V and J ends lost 3 bases and 5 bases, in that order; junction bases with no gene match: 7. Germline loops: CDR1 DFQATT, CDR2 SNEGSKA (reference sequence).

This clonotype occurred a few times. The chain carries TRBV10-3 and TRBJ2-3; TRBD2 aligns across 7 bases. The CDR3 is made up of 15 amino acids. The J segment lost 6 bases and the V segment lost 6 bases, leaving 12 bases of the junction unmatched. Per the germline V gene, CDR1 is ENHRY and CDR2 is SYGVKD. CDR3 coding DNA: TGTGCCATCAGCTCAGCGGGATCGCCATATGATACGCAGTATTTT. Its protein product is CAISSAGSPYDTQYF.

The J gene is TRBJ2-4, the V gene TRBV30; D call uncertain. The DNA end favors TRBJ2-5, so the J call may be wrong. The CDR3 is made up of 13 amino acids. Germline loops: CDR1 GTSNPN, CDR2 SVGIG (reference sequence). The CDR3 DNA follows: TGTGCCTGGAGTAGGCCCAAGGGAGAGACCCAGTACTTC. It is translated as CAWSRPKGETQYF.

The J gene is TRBJ1-6, the V gene TRBV9; TRBD1 aligns across 10 bases. J was trimmed by 11 bases and V by 7 bases; bases with no gene match: 3. This CDR3 is 12 amino acids long. The germline V gene has CDR1 SGDLS and CDR2 YYNGEE. CDR3 loop: CASGQGVPPLHF. The CDR3 coding sequence is TGTGCCAGCGGACAGGGGGTGCCACCCCTCCACTTT.

This chain uses TRBV11-1 with TRBJ2-3, with 14 bases fitting TRBD2. Germline CDR1 SGHAT, CDR2 FQDESV (reference sequence). CDR3 size: 18 residues. The ends lost 6 bases at V and 0 bases at J; junction bases unmatched: 8. This CDR3 is CASSLTSGRALSTDTQYF. The CDR3 nucleotides are TGTGCCAGCAGTTTGACTAGCGGGAGGGCTTTAAGCACAGATACGCAGTATTTT.

This chain uses TRBV12-3 or TRBV12-4 with TRBJ2-3; 9 bases match TRBD2. The CDR3 has 19 residues. V lost 3 bases, J lost 4 bases, and 17 bases stayed unmatched. DNA for the CDR3: TGTGCCAGCAGTTTTAGGCTAGCGGGGAAGGGAACTAGCGCAGATACGCAGTATTTT. This encodes CASSFRLAGKGTSADTQYF.